The rows below give T cell receptor beta chains drawn from one sample of a study of cytomegalovirus exposure and HLA in healthy donors. TCRdb keeps only in-frame clones here, not all; method: immunoSEQ multiplex PCR. Among 100,000 to 150,000 clones, 75% to 85% were seen once, and the ten largest hold less than 4.5%. Sequencing was carried out using PBMCs. Every receptor here comes from a man aged 35-49 years in good health and CMV-seronegative. Each CDR3 is given with its conserved first and last residue. The D gene is left open where the match is weak. Clone size is not always given. Where it is, it says once, few, many or a class for expanded clones.

size,J,V,D,DNA,CDR3
few,TRBJ1-1,TRBV7-2,.,TGTGCCAGCAGCTTATTTGGGCAGGGGAACACTGAAGCTTTCTTT,CASSLFGQGNTEAFF
.,TRBJ2-7,TRBV4-1,TRBD1,TGCGCCAGCAGCCAAGGACTCGCAGGGGGATACGAGCAGTACTTC,CASSQGLAGGYEQYF
.,TRBJ1-2,TRBV7-9,TRBD1,TGTGCCAGCAGTCCGACCACCGGGACAGGGGATGGCTACACCTTC,CASSPTTGTGDGYTF
.,TRBJ2-7,TRBV18,TRBD2,TGTGCCAGCTCAACCCTAGCGGGATATAACTACGAGCAGTACTTC,CASSTLAGYNYEQYF
.,TRBJ1-1,TRBV7-9,.,TGTGCCAGCAGCCCCTGGACAGTCTACACTGAAGCTTTCTTT,CASSPWTVYTEAFF
once,TRBJ1-1,TRBV4-3,TRBD1,TGCGCCAGCAGCCGTACCAAGATCTCGGGACAGTTGAACACTGAAGCTTTCTTT,CASSRTKISGQLNTEAFF
.,TRBJ2-1,TRBV2,TRBD1,TGTGCCAACCGGGACAGGCAGTTCTTC,CANRDRQFF
once,TRBJ1-1,TRBV19,.,TGTGCCTCCCACGTGGGGGGGGTGAACACTGAAGCTTTCTTT,CASHVGGVNTEAFF
.,TRBJ2-7,TRBV28,.,TGTGCCAGCAGTCGGGGATTCTACGAGCAGTACTTC,CASSRGFYEQYF
once,TRBJ2-6,TRBV2,.,TGTGCCAGCAGTGAAGGGCGGATCTCTGGGGCCAACGTCCTGACTTTC,CASSEGRISGANVLTF
few,TRBJ1-2,TRBV4-1,TRBD1,TGCGCCAGCAGCCAACCGGGACAGGGAAGTGGCTACACCTTC,CASSQPGQGSGYTF
few,TRBJ1-1,TRBV5-1,TRBD1,TGCGCCAGCAGCTTGAAAGTCGGGGACAGGGGTGAAGCTTTCTTT,CASSLKVGDRGEAFF
.,TRBJ2-1,TRBV6-1,.,TGTGCCAGCAGTGAAGCTTGGCAGGTCCCTTACAATGAGCAGTTCTTC,CASSEAWQVPYNEQFF
.,TRBJ2-7,TRBV27,.,TGTGCCAGCAGTTTAGCGGGCCGCTACGAGCAGTACTTC,CASSLAGRYEQYF
.,TRBJ2-5,TRBV5-1,TRBD2,TGCGCCAGCAGGACGAGCGGGGGTATGGAGACCCAGTACTTC,CASRTSGGMETQYF
.,TRBJ2-7,TRBV10-3,.,TGTGCCATCACAGACTCCTACGAGCAGTACTTC,CAITDSYEQYF